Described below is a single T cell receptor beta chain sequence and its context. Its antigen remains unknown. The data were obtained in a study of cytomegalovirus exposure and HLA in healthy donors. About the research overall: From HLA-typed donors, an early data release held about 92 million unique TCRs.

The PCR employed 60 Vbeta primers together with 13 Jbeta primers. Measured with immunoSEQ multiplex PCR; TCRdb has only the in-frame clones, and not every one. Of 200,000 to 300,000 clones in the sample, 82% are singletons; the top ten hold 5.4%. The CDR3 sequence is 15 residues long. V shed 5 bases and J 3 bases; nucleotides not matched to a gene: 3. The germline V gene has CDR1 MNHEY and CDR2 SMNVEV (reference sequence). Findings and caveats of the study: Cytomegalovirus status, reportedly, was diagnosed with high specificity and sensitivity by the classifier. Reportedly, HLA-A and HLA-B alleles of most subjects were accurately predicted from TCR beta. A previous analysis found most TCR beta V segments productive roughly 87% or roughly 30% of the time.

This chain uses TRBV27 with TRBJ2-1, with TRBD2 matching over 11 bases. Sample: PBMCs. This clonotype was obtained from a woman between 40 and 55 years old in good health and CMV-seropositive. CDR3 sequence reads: CASSPGTSGYNEQFF. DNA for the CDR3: TGTGCCAGCAGTCCAGGGACTAGCGGCTACAATGAGCAGTTCTTC.